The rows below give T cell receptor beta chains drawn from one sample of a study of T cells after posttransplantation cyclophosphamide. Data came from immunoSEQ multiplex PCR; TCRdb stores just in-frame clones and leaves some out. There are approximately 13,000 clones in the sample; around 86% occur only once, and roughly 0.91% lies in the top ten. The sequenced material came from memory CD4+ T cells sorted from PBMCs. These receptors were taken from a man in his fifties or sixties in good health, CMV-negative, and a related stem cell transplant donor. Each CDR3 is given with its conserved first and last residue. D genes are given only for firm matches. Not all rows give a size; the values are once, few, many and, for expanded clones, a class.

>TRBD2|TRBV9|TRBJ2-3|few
TGTGCCAGCAGCGTAGGACTAGCGGGGAACACAGATACGCAGTATTTT
CASSVGLAGNTDTQYF
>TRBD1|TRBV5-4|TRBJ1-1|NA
TGTGCCAGCAGCTTGGCCCGCAGGGGGACTGAAGCTTTCTTT
CASSLARRGTEAFF
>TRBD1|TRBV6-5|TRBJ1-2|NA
TGTGCCAGCAGTACCCGGGACAGGCTTCCCTATGGCTACACCTTC
CASSTRDRLPYGYTF
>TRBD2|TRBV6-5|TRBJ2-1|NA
TGTGCCAGCAGTAGGACTAGCGGTTACAATGAGCAGTTCTTC
CASSRTSGYNEQFF
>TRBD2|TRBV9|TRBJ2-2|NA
TGTGCCAGCAGCGTAGAAGAGAGGGCTAGCGGGGGTACCGGGGAGCTGTTTTTT
CASSVEERASGGTGELFF
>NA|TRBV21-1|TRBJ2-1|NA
TGTGCCAGCAGCAAAGGAACAGGGGTGGTTGAGCAGTTCTTC
CASSKGTGVVEQFF
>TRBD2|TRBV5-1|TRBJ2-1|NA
TGCGCCAGCAGCTTGTTGCGGGAGGCCTATGAGCAGTTCTTC
CASSLLREAYEQFF
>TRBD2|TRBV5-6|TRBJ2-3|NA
TGTGCCAGCAGCTCCTGGACTAGCGGGGATCGAACAGATACGCAGTATTTT
CASSSWTSGDRTDTQYF
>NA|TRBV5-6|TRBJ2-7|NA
TGTGCCAGCACCAAGGCTATCCGGGGAAGGGGGGAGCAGTACTTC
CASTKAIRGRGEQYF
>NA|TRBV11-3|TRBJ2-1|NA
TGTGCCAGCAGCCAGCGGAGCGATGAGCAGTTCTTC
CASSQRSDEQFF
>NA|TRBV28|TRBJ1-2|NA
TGTGCCAGCAGCGCACCCTCCGACAGGCTCAACTATGGCTACACCTTC
CASSAPSDRLNYGYTF
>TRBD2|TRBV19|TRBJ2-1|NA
TGTGCCAGTAGTTCCCTAAGCACTAGCGGGAGAAAAAATGAGCAGTTCTTC
CASSSLSTSGRKNEQFF
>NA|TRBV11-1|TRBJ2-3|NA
TGTGCCAGCAGCTCCAGAAGTACCACAGATACGCAGTATTTT
CASSSRSTTDTQYF
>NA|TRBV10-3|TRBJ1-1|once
TGTGCCATCAGTGGTCTTGGGAAGGGGGTAATGAACACTGAAGCTTTCTTT
CAISGLGKGVMNTEAFF
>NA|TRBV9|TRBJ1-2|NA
TGTGCCAGCACCGAAGCAGGGGTAGGGGACTATGGCTACACCTTC
CASTEAGVGDYGYTF
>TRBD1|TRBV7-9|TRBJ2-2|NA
TGTGCCAGCAGCTCGAGGGACAGCATAAACACCGGGGAGCTGTTTTTT
CASSSRDSINTGELFF
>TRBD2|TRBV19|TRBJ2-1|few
TGTGCCAGTAGTATCCTGGCTAGCGGTAACAATGAGCAGTTCTTC
CASSILASGNNEQFF
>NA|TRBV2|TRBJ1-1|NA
TGTGCCAGCAGTGGGGCCCGGAACACTGAAGCTTTCTTT
CASSGARNTEAFF
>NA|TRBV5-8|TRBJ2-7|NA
TGTGCCAGCAGCTTGCCTTCAGGTGATACCTACGAGCAGTACTTC
CASSLPSGDTYEQYF
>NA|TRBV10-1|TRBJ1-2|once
TGCGCCAGCAGTGAGGGTCCGGGGAGAGTCTTGGGCTACACCTTC
CASSEGPGRVLGYTF
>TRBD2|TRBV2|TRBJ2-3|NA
TGTGCCAGCAGGCGAGACGGGGCGGGGGGGCCAGATACGCAGTATTTT
CASRRDGAGGPDTQYF
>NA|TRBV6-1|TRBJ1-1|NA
TGTGCCAGCCGGTGGACTCGGATGACTGAAGCTTTCTTT
CASRWTRMTEAFF
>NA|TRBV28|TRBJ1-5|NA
TGTGCCAGCAGTTCTCTTTTGGGGGGAAGTCAGCCCCAGCATTTT
CASSSLLGGSQPQHF
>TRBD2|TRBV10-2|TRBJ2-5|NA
TGCGCCAGCAGTGAGTCTCTGACTAGCGAGACCCAGTACTTC
CASSESLTSETQYF
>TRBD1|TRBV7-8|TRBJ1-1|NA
TGTGCCAGCAGCGGACAGGGGGCGAACACTGAAGCTTTCTTT
CASSGQGANTEAFF
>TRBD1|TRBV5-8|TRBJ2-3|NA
TGTGCCAGCAGCTCGGGACAGAGTGCAGATACGCAGTATTTT
CASSSGQSADTQYF
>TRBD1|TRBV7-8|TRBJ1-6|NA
TGTGCCAGCAGCTTAGCAGACAGGGGGCGGAATGGATCCCCCCTCCACTTT
CASSLADRGRNGSPLHF
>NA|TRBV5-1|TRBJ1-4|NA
TGCGCCAGCAGCTTCGGGGGGCTCAATGAAAAACTGTTTTTT
CASSFGGLNEKLFF
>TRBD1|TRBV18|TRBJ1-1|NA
TGTGCCAGCTCACCACAATCTACGGGACAGGGGGGCACTGAAGCTTTCTTT
CASSPQSTGQGGTEAFF
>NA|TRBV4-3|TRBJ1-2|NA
TGCGCCAGCAGCCATTCTCCGGCAGGCCGTCAGGGAGGCTACACCTTC
CASSHSPAGRQGGYTF
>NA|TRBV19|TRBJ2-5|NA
TGTGCCAGTAGTATATCAGTGGGGCGGGAGACCCAGTACTTC
CASSISVGRETQYF
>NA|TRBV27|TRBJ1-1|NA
TGTGCCAGCAGTTTAGACAGACTCGGTGAAGCTTTCTTT
CASSLDRLGEAFF
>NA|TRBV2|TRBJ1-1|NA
TGTGCCAGCCGAGGGAGGACTGAAGCTTTCTTT
CASRGRTEAFF
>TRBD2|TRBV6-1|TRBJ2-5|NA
TGTGCCAGCAGTGAAGCCCTGTTGGTAGCGGGGGGGGAGACCCAGTACTTC
CASSEALLVAGGETQYF
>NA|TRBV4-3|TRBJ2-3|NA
TGCGCCAGCAGCCAGTCTGTGAGCACAGATACGCAGTATTTT
CASSQSVSTDTQYF
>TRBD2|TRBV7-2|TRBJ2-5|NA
TGTGCCAGCAGCAGGACTAGCGGGAGAGAGACCCAGTACTTC
CASSRTSGRETQYF
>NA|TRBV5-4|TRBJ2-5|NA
TGTGCCAGCAACTCCGGCAGGCAAGAGACCCAGTACTTC
CASNSGRQETQYF
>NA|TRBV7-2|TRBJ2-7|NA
TGTGCCAGCAGCTTTGCACAGGGACCCTACGAGCAGTACTTC
CASSFAQGPYEQYF
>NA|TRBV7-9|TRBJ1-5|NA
TGTGCCAGCAGCTTAGTCGTGGGGGGGAGGAATCAGCCCCAGCATTTT
CASSLVVGGRNQPQHF
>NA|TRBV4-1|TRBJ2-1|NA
TGCGCCAGCAGACAACCCGGACTGTCCAATGAGCAGTTCTTC
CASRQPGLSNEQFF
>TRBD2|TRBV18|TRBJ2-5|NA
TGTGCCAGCTCACTGTCTAGCGGGATTACGGAGACCCAGTACTTC
CASSLSSGITETQYF
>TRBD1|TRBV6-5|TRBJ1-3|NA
TGTGCCAGCAGTTACTCGACAGGGATAGCTGGAAACACCATATATTTT
CASSYSTGIAGNTIYF
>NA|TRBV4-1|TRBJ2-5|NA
TGCGCCAGCAGCCGGCTCCAGGGAGAGACCCAGTACTTC
CASSRLQGETQYF
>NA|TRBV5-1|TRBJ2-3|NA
TGCGCCAGCAGCTTGGCCTCTACGGGAGTAACAGATACGCAGTATTTT
CASSLASTGVTDTQYF
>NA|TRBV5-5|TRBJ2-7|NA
TGTGCCAGCAGCTTGGTCCTCTCGTCCTACGAGCAGTACTTC
CASSLVLSSYEQYF
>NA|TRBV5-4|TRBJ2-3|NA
TGTGCCAGCAGCCCCAGGGAGGTGGATACGCAGTATTTT
CASSPREVDTQYF
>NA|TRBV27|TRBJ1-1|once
TGTGCCAGCAGTTTTGTGACTGGCACTGAAGCTTTCTTT
CASSFVTGTEAFF
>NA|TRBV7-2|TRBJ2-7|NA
TGTGCCAGCAGCTTAAGTTTGAGTTACCGCGTCTCCGAGCAGTACTTC
CASSLSLSYRVSEQYF
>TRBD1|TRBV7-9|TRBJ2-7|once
TGTGCCAGCGATCGGACAGGGAAAACCTACGAGCAGTACTTC
CASDRTGKTYEQYF
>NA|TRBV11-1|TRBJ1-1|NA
TGTGCCAGCAGCTTGGGGCAGGGAAGCACTGAAGCTTTCTTT
CASSLGQGSTEAFF
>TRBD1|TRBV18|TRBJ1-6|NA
TGTGCCAGCTCACAATCCCCGGGACAGGTGACTAATTCACCCCTCCACTTT
CASSQSPGQVTNSPLHF
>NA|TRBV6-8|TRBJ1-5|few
TGTGCCAGCAGTTACCCAGGACAGCCTGAGCCCCAGCATTTT
CASSYPGQPEPQHF
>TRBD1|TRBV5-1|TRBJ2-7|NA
TGCGCCAGTACCCCGGGACAGGGATCTGACGAGCAGTACTTC
CASTPGQGSDEQYF
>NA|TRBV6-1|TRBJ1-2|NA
TGTGCCAGCAACGACTGGGGGCGATACTATGGCTACACCTTC
CASNDWGRYYGYTF